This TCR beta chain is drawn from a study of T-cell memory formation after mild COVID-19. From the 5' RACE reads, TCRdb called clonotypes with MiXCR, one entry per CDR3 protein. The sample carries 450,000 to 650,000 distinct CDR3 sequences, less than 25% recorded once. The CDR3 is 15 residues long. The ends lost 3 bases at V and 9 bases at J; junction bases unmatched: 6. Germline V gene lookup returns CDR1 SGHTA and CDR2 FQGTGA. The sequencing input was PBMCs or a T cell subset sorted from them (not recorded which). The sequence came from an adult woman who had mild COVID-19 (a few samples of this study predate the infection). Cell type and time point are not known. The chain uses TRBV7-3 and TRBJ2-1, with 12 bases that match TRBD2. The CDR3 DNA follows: TGTGCCAGCAGCTTTGGACTAGCGGGGTTGGGTGAGCAGTTCTTC. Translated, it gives CASSFGLAGLGEQFF.